This T cell receptor (beta chain) was profiled in a study of tumor and adjacent non-tumor tissue in lung cancer. Overall study: Stage I to III disease affected about nine men and 5 women aged roughly 31 to 76. General study results and limits: Higher tumor TCR diversity was associated with shorter survival. TCR diversity was significantly greater in tumor than normal lung tissue.

The library came from three nested PCR rounds adapted from ARM-PCR protocols. TCRdb reprocessed the multiplex PCR reads with MiXCR, giving one entry per CDR3 protein. The repertoire holds roughly 49,000 distinct CDR3 sequences, about 79% seen once, with around a quarter in the top ten. This CDR3 contains 14 residues. Per the germline V gene, CDR1 is MDHEN and CDR2 is SYDVKM. The template was RNA from unsorted bulk tissue. Distant lung tissue was collected more than 3 cm away from the tumor edge. For this clonotype: The antigen is undetermined. This may be a read error: a much more frequent sequence differs by one nucleotide.

The V call is TRBV28, the J call TRBJ2-3, with D possibly matching TRBD2 (6 bases). Sequencing was performed on distant non-tumor lung tissue. The source is a woman aged 55-70 years with non-small cell lung cancer. The CDR3 loop is CTSSFGGASDTQYF. CDR3 DNA: TGTACCAGCAGTTTTGGAGGGGCCTCAGATACGCAGTATTTT. Using reference TRBV28 and TRBJ2-3 for the parts outside the CDR3, the full variable domain is DVKVTQSSRYLVKRTGEKVFLECVQDMDHENMFWYRQDPGLGLRLIYFSYDVKMKEKGDIPEGYSVSREKKERFSLILESASTNQTSMYLCTSSFGGASDTQYFGPGTRLTVL.